This is a list of T cell receptor beta chains from one sample in a study of blood T cell repertoires in COVID-19. Produced via immunoSEQ multiplex PCR; TCRdb's table is partial and in-frame only. Of just over 300,000 clones listed, around 91% are singletons. Sequencing was done on a sample of PBMCs or T cells enriched from blood (not recorded which). The receptor set was obtained from a woman aged 40 to 50 who had recovered from COVID-19. The CDR3 runs from the conserved cysteine through the conserved F or W. A D gene is named only where the DNA matches it firmly. A clone size is listed for some rows: how often the clone was seen (once, few, many), or a class if it is expanded.

.,.,TRBJ2-3,TRBV29-1,TGCAGCGTTGATGGTGACTCAATCACAGATACGCAGTATTTT,CSVDGDSITDTQYF
.,once,TRBJ1-5,TRBV28,TGTGCCAGCAGTCAACAGAATCAGCCCCAGCATTTT,CASSQQNQPQHF
.,once,TRBJ2-1,TRBV5-1,TGCGCCAGCAGCTTGCAAGGGGTGATCAATGAGCAGTTCTTC,CASSLQGVINEQFF
.,.,TRBJ2-1,TRBV10-3,TGTGCCATCAGTGAGTCTCCAGGGTTTAGTGCGTTCTTC,CAISESPGFSAFF
TRBD1,.,TRBJ2-7,TRBV7-9,TGTGCCCTCACGTCAGGGGGCCACGAGCAGTACTTC,CALTSGGHEQYF
.,.,TRBJ1-1,TRBV30,TGTGCCTGGAGTCGTGAGGCTCGGAGAACTGAAGCTTTCTTT,CAWSREARRTEAFF
TRBD2,.,TRBJ2-5,TRBV7-3,TGTGCCAGCAGCCCAAGGGGACTAGACCAAGAGACCCAGTACTTC,CASSPRGLDQETQYF
.,.,TRBJ2-3,TRBV7-6,TGTGCCAGCAGCTTAGTAGCGGACTACACAGATACGCAGTATTTT,CASSLVADYTDTQYF
.,.,TRBJ2-3,TRBV5-4,TGTGCCAGCAGCTACCGGGACAACACAGATACGCAGTATTTT,CASSYRDNTDTQYF
TRBD1,.,TRBJ2-7,TRBV28,TGTGCCAGCAGTCCTAGACAGGGGTTCCCCTCCTACGAGCAGTACTTC,CASSPRQGFPSYEQYF
TRBD1,.,TRBJ2-2,TRBV7-9,TGTGCCAGCAGCCGCGAGACAGGGGTCACCGGGGAGCTGTTTTTT,CASSRETGVTGELFF
.,.,TRBJ2-3,TRBV27,TGTGCCAGCGGCACCGCGGCAGATACGCAGTATTTT,CASGTAADTQYF
TRBD2,.,TRBJ2-1,TRBV15,TGTGCCACCAGCAGACTTGGGGAGCGGGGATACTACAATGAGCAGTTCTTC,CATSRLGERGYYNEQFF
.,.,TRBJ1-2,TRBV6-2/TRBV6-3,TGTGCCAGCAGTTACAGCAACTATGGCTACACCTTC,CASSYSNYGYTF
TRBD1,.,TRBJ2-5,TRBV5-8,TGTGCCAGCAGCCGGGACAGGGAAGAGACCCAGTACTTC,CASSRDREETQYF
TRBD2,.,TRBJ2-5,TRBV19,TGTGCCAGTAGTCCTCGGACTAGCGGAAACCAAGAGACCCAGTACTTC,CASSPRTSGNQETQYF
TRBD1,.,TRBJ2-5,TRBV5-1,TGCGCCAGCAGCCATTCCGGGACAGACAGGTCCGAGACCCAGTACTTC,CASSHSGTDRSETQYF
TRBD1,.,TRBJ2-7,TRBV3-1/TRBV3-2,TGTGCCAGCAGCCATATGACAGGGGGGAACGCAACCTACGAGCAGTACTTC,CASSHMTGGNATYEQYF
.,.,TRBJ1-5,TRBV28,TGTGCCAGCATCGAAAGCCCTCTCAGCAATCAGCCCCAGCATTTT,CASIESPLSNQPQHF
.,few,TRBJ2-1,TRBV5-1,TGCGCCAGCAGCTTGGTTCTAGCGGAGCAGTTCTTC,CASSLVLAEQFF
.,few,TRBJ2-2,TRBV30,TGTGCCTGGAGGGACCAGGGGTACACCGGGGAGCTGTTTTTT,CAWRDQGYTGELFF
TRBD2,few,TRBJ2-7,TRBV28,TGTGCCAGCAGTTTCTCCGGGACTAACCTTGGCGAGCAGTACTTC,CASSFSGTNLGEQYF
TRBD2,.,TRBJ2-7,TRBV4-3,TGCGCCAGCAGTATGGGACTAGCGGACTCCTACGAGCAGTACTTC,CASSMGLADSYEQYF
TRBD1,.,TRBJ1-5,TRBV24-1,TGTGCCACCAGTGACCCGGGACAGGGGGCAGGTCAGCCCCAGCATTTT,CATSDPGQGAGQPQHF
.,.,TRBJ2-7,TRBV6-2/TRBV6-3,TGTGCCAGCAGTGACGTAACGGGGTTTAGATCCTACGAGCAGTACTTC,CASSDVTGFRSYEQYF
.,.,TRBJ1-5,TRBV7-9,TGTGCCAGCAGCTTCGGGGATACGAATCAGCCCCAGCATTTT,CASSFGDTNQPQHF
TRBD1,few,TRBJ1-6,TRBV15,TGTGCCACCAGCCCAGGGGGTTTTAATTCACCCCTCCACTTT,CATSPGGFNSPLHF
.,.,TRBJ2-1,TRBV30,TGTGCCTGGGATAACAGGGCTGGTGAGCAGTTCTTC,CAWDNRAGEQFF
.,.,TRBJ2-6,TRBV11-3,TGTGCCAGCAGCCCGGAGTCAGGGGCTGGGGCCAACGTCCTGACTTTC,CASSPESGAGANVLTF
TRBD2,few,TRBJ2-6,TRBV28,TGTGCCAGCAGCCTGGGGGGGAATGGGGCCAACGTCCTGACTTTC,CASSLGGNGANVLTF
.,.,TRBJ2-6,TRBV12-3/TRBV12-4,TGTGCCAGCGGCCCGCCTGGGGCCAACGTCCTGACTTTC,CASGPPGANVLTF
.,.,TRBJ2-7,TRBV27,TGTGCCAGCAGAGGACTCTTCCACGAGCAGTACTTC,CASRGLFHEQYF
.,.,TRBJ1-3,TRBV5-1,TGCGCCAGCACCGCGGGGGGTACTGGAAACACCATATATTTT,CASTAGGTGNTIYF
.,.,TRBJ2-5,TRBV7-8,TGTGCCAGCAGCTTAATGGGGAGCGGTCAAGAGACCCAGTACTTC,CASSLMGSGQETQYF
.,.,TRBJ1-2,TRBV28,TGTGCCAGCAGTTTAACAGGGCCCTATGGCTACACCTTC,CASSLTGPYGYTF
.,.,TRBJ2-2,TRBV4-3,TGCGCCAGCAGCCAAGACTCTGCTGAGCGGGCGAACACCGGGGAGCTGTTTTTT,CASSQDSAERANTGELFF
TRBD1,.,TRBJ1-2,TRBV24-1,TGTGCCACCAGTGAGGGGGACAGCGGAAGCTATGGCTACACCTTC,CATSEGDSGSYGYTF
.,.,TRBJ2-2,TRBV9,TGTGCCAGCAGCGTCCTCTCCACCGGGGAGCTGTTTTTT,CASSVLSTGELFF
TRBD1,.,TRBJ1-2,TRBV7-9,TGTGCCAGCAGCTTCGCGCCAGGGGGCATTGGGGGCTACACCTTC,CASSFAPGGIGGYTF
.,once,TRBJ2-4,TRBV27,TGTGCCAGCAGTTTCTACGGGAAAAACATTCAGTACTTC,CASSFYGKNIQYF
.,.,TRBJ1-2,TRBV5-1,TGCGCCAGCAGCTTGAACAGCCAAAACTATGGCTACACCTTC,CASSLNSQNYGYTF
TRBD2,.,TRBJ2-1,TRBV7-2,TGTGCCAGCAGCGTCGGGACTAGCGGGTACAATGAGCAGTTCTTC,CASSVGTSGYNEQFF
.,.,TRBJ2-2,TRBV30,TGTGCCTGGAGACGAGCCGGGGAGCTGTTTTTT,CAWRRAGELFF
.,.,TRBJ1-2,TRBV6-5,TGTGCCAGCAGTTACGGTCACAGCTATGGCTACACCTTC,CASSYGHSYGYTF
.,.,TRBJ1-1,TRBV7-2,TGTGCCAGCAGCGTTATACCCGGGGGGACTGAAGCTTTCTTT,CASSVIPGGTEAFF
.,.,TRBJ2-2,TRBV3-1/TRBV3-2,TGTGCCAGCAGGGAAGCCCCCAGGGGTCGCACCGGGGAGCTGTTTTTT,CASREAPRGRTGELFF
TRBD2,.,TRBJ2-7,TRBV7-2,TGTGCCAGCAGCGCTCGGGAGGGAGGATTCTACGAGCAGTACTTC,CASSAREGGFYEQYF